The T cell receptor beta chain described here comes from a study of glioma-infiltrating T cells. Study findings and constraints: Above-expected tissue-blood divergence occurred in all gliomas, most in low-grade ones. CDR3 overlap between tissue and blood was very small.

On this clonotype itself: Its antigen is not identified. A clone one base away is much larger, so this may be a read error. The CDR3 ends on some other residue instead of the conserved phenylalanine or tryptophan, so this is likely a read error.

TCR alpha and beta CDR3 regions were amplified from RNA using iRepertoire nested multiplex PCR. Tissue mRNA or PBMC total RNA, about 85-400 ng, went into one-step reverse transcription and amplification. Using its own MiXCR run on the multiplex PCR reads, TCRdb lists one record per CDR3 protein. Of fewer than 110,000 distinct CDR3 sequences in the sample, around 30% were seen once. Deletions cut 2 bases from V and 1 base from J, with 8 bases between. The germline gives CDR1 MNHEY, CDR2 SVGAGI. The CDR3 is 14 residues long. This rearrangement joins TRBV6-5 to TRBJ1-2; D ambiguous. The receptor was derived from a human donor with low-grade glioma or glioblastoma, undergoing nonglioma brain surgery, or in good health (not recorded which). Material for sequencing was glioma tissue, nonneoplastic brain tissue, or PBMCs (not recorded which). CDR3 bases: TGTGCCAGCAGTTACATCCTCTTTAACTATGGCTACACCTCC. Protein product: CASSYILFNYGYTS.